Below are 19 T cell receptor beta chains sequenced from a single sample in a study of blood T cell repertoires in COVID-19. The method was immunoSEQ multiplex PCR; TCRdb's version includes in-frame clones alone and lacks a portion of them. This sample has about 280,000 clones, with nearly 90% found just once. Sequencing used peripheral blood. Source of these receptors: a man younger than 30 with active or convalescent COVID-19.

The chain combines TRBV11-3 with TRBJ2-7; D may be TRBD1 (5 bases). V gave up 2 bases and J gave up 2 bases, with 10 bases separating them. Germline V gene data show CDR1 as SGHNT and CDR2 as YENEEA. The CDR3 is 14 amino acids. In DNA, the CDR3 is TGTGCCAGCAGCTTACAGGGCATACCCTACGAGCAGTACTTC. It codes for CASSLQGIPYEQYF.

V gene TRBV11-2 combines with J gene TRBJ2-1; 8 bases align to TRBD1. J was trimmed by 10 bases and V by 4 bases; bases with no gene match: 18. This CDR3 region has 17 residues. CDR1 and CDR2 from the germline V gene are SGHAT and FQNNGV. DNA of the CDR3: TGTGCCAGCAGCTCCCCTTGGGGAGGACAGGGACTGGCGGAGCAGTTCTTC. It yields the protein CASSSPWGGQGLAEQFF.

V and J are TRBV4-1 and TRBJ1-4; D remains unclear. Trimming removed 1 base from V and 8 bases from J, with 20 bases in between. The CDR3 is 17 residues long. Germline CDR1 reads MGHRA; CDR2 reads YSYEKL. CDR3 sequence reads: CASSQVEVWRVGEKLFF. CDR3 DNA: TGCGCCAGCAGCCAAGTGGAGGTTTGGAGGGTAGGGGAAAAACTGTTTTTT.

This chain uses TRBV5-6 with TRBJ2-5, with D perhaps TRBD2 (5 bases). The V end lost 4 bases, the J end lost 3 bases, and 13 bases lay between the germline ends. The germline V gene encodes CDR1 SGHDT and CDR2 YYEEEE. The CDR3 is 14 amino acids. The CDR3 nucleotides are TGTGCCAGCAGCACCCCTCGGACTGAAGAGACCCAGTACTTC. This gives the protein CASSTPRTEETQYF.

The chain recombines TRBV7-8 with TRBJ1-2, with 7 bases that match TRBD1. V lost 5 bases to trimming and J lost 4 bases; unmatched junction nucleotides: 7. This CDR3 spans 14 amino acids. Germline assignment: CDR1 SGHVS and CDR2 FQNEAQ. The CDR3 DNA reads as TGTGCCAGCAGCCCCGGACAGGAGAGCTATGGCTACACCTTC. This translates into CASSPGQESYGYTF. Supplemented by reference TRBV7-8 and TRBJ1-2, the full variable domain reads GAGVSQSPRYKVAKRGQDVALRCDPISGHVSLFWYQQALGQGPEFLTYFQNEAQLDKSGLPSDRFFAERPEGSVSTLKIQRTQQEDSAVYLCASSPGQESYGYTFGSGTRLTVV.

The chain has TRBV7-2 and TRBJ1-2; 9 bases map to TRBD1. Unmatched junction bases numbered 5, after V lost 5 bases and J lost 13 bases. This CDR3 is built from 11 residues. The V gene's germline CDR1 is SGHTA and CDR2 FQGNSA. The CDR3 loop is CASSEGQGGTF. The CDR3 DNA is TGTGCCAGCAGCGAGGGACAGGGTGGCACCTTC.

J is TRBJ1-1 and V is TRBV14; D gene ambiguous. V dropped 4 bases and J dropped 2 bases, with 14 bases sitting between them. The CDR3 spans 15 residues. Germline V CDR1 and CDR2: SGHDN, FVKESK. CDR3 in amino acids: CASSRQVARNTEAFF. In DNA, the CDR3 is TGTGCCAGCAGCCGCCAAGTGGCCAGAAACACTGAAGCTTTCTTT. Complete variable domain (other parts from reference TRBV14 and TRBJ1-1): EAGVTQFPSHSVIEKGQTVTLRCDPISGHDNLYWYRRVMGKEIKFLLHFVKESKQDESGMPNNRFLAERTGGTYSTLKVQPAELEDSGVYFCASSRQVARNTEAFFGQGTRLTVV.

This chain joins TRBV19 and TRBJ2-7; 9 bases are a match to TRBD1. Germline trimming cut 0 bases from V and 4 bases from J; bases unmatched to any gene: 4. The CDR3 is 15 residues long. Germline V CDR1 and CDR2: LNHDA, SQIVND (reference sequence). In DNA, the CDR3 is TGTGCCAGTAGTATAGAATCGACAGGGGGGTACGAGCAGTACTTC. Its translation: CASSIESTGGYEQYF. Full variable domain (remainder filled in from reference TRBV19 and TRBJ2-7): DGGITQSPKYLFRKEGQNVTLSCEQNLNHDAMYWYRQDPGQGLRLIYYSQIVNDFQKGDIAEGYSVSREKKESFPLTVTSAQKNPTAFYLCASSIESTGGYEQYFGPGTRLTVT.

The rearrangement uses TRBV10-2 and TRBJ1-1; 8 bases align to TRBD1. The V and J ends lost 7 bases and 10 bases, in that order; junction bases with no gene match: 11. Germline-derived CDR1 and CDR2 are WSHSY and SAAADI. The CDR3 has 13 residues. This CDR3 reads CASTGQGLTGAFF. The DNA of the CDR3 is TGCGCCAGCACCGGACAGGGCCTAACCGGAGCTTTCTTT.

This chain uses TRBV6-9 with TRBJ2-7; perhaps TRBD1 as D (6 bases). Germline loops: CDR1 MNHGY, CDR2 SVAAGI. Trimming took 6 bases from V and 2 from J, leaving 11 bases between them. The CDR3 has 13 residues. The CDR3 nucleotides read TGTGCCAGCAGCAACAGGGCCCCCTACGAGCAGTACTTC. It yields the protein CASSNRAPYEQYF.

The chain employs TRBV12-3 or TRBV12-4 and TRBJ1-2; D not resolved. Deletions cut 5 bases from V and 4 bases from J, with 11 bases between. There are 13 residues in the CDR3. CDR3 DNA: TGTGCCAGCAGTCAGATTTCCTTCTATGGCTACACCTTC. This gives the protein CASSQISFYGYTF.

The J gene is TRBJ2-7, the V gene TRBV4-1; D remains ambiguous. The CDR3 length is 13 residues. CDR1 and CDR2 from the germline V gene are MGHRA and YSYEKL. The V and J ends lost 2 bases and 6 bases respectively, with 11 bases between them. The CDR3 coding sequence is TGCGCCAGCAGCCAAAGTCCCTCGGGCGAGCAGTACTTC. This codes for CASSQSPSGEQYF.

In this sample, this clone turned up once. The chain employs TRBV19 and TRBJ1-2; TRBD1 matches at 7 bases. Germline V gives CDR1 LNHDA, CDR2 SQIVND (reference sequence). With V trimmed by 0 bases and J by 5 bases, 6 bases remained unmatched. The CDR3 is 15 amino acids. CDR3 in DNA: TGTGCCAGTAGTATAGATAAGGGGGCGCGATATGGCTACACCTTC. Translated: CASSIDKGARYGYTF.

This chain uses TRBV19 with TRBJ2-3; TRBD2 aligns across 11 bases. Unmatched junction bases numbered 5, after V lost 10 bases and J lost 2 bases. The CDR3 runs 14 residues. CDR1 is LNHDA and CDR2 is SQIVND in the germline V gene (reference sequence). Here the CDR3 DNA reads TGTGCCACCAAACTAGCGGGGGCCACAGATACGCAGTATTTT. Translating gives CATKLAGATDTQYF.

The rearrangement links TRBV5-4 to TRBJ1-4; no clear D. Germline CDR1 and CDR2: SGHNT and YYREEE (reference sequence). Trimming removed 3 bases at V and 0 bases at J, with 3 bases between. This CDR3 region has 13 residues. The CDR3 DNA reads as TGTGCCAGCAGCTCTTCAACTAATGAAAAACTGTTTTTT. It specifies CASSSSTNEKLFF.

J is TRBJ1-5 and V is TRBV7-8; 8 positions match TRBD1. V shed 0 bases and J 4 bases; nucleotides not matched to a gene: 14. Germline V lookup: CDR1 SGHVS, CDR2 FQNEAQ. This CDR3 comprises 19 residues. This chain's CDR3 is CASSLAPDRVLILNQPQHF. The CDR3 DNA reads as TGTGCCAGCAGCTTAGCCCCGGACAGGGTGTTAATCTTGAATCAGCCCCAGCATTTT.

This rearrangement joins TRBV14 to TRBJ1-1, with TRBD1 as a possible D gene (5 bases). The V and J ends lost 0 bases and 11 bases respectively, with 13 bases between them. Germline V gene lookup returns CDR1 SGHDN and CDR2 FVKESK. This CDR3 has 13 residues. The CDR3 DNA sequence: TGTGCCAGCAGCCAAGATCCGAGGACAAGGGCTTTCTTT. It yields the protein CASSQDPRTRAFF.

V and J are TRBV4-3 and TRBJ2-3; possible D gene TRBD2, 5 bases. The CDR3 sequence is 14 residues long. Germline lookup yields CDR1 LGHNA and CDR2 YSLEER. The V gene lost 1 base and the J gene lost 2 bases, with 7 bases spanning the gap. The CDR3 region has the DNA TGCGCCAGCAGCCAAGTGGGAGTCACAGATACGCAGTATTTT. Its protein product is CASSQVGVTDTQYF.

The rearrangement joins TRBV19 to TRBJ1-4, with a tentative D call TRBD1 (6 bases). The germline V and J ends were trimmed by 6 bases and 5 bases, with 16 bases remaining between them. Germline V CDR1 and CDR2: LNHDA, SQIVND (reference sequence). CDR3 length: 15 amino acids. Written as DNA, the CDR3 is TGTGCCAGTAGACCACCAGGACAGTCAAATGAAAAACTGTTTTTT. It is translated as CASRPPGQSNEKLFF.